One sample yielded the 6 T cell receptor beta chains listed below, sequenced in a study of blood T cell repertoires in COVID-19. Data came from immunoSEQ multiplex PCR; TCRdb stores just in-frame clones and leaves some out. This repertoire shows about 240,000 clones, about 90% found once; its top ten account for more than 0.8%. Sequencing was done on a sample of peripheral blood. The source is a man aged 30-40 years with COVID-19, enrolled during active disease.

This chain uses TRBV10-3 with TRBJ1-1; no reliable D call. CDR1 and CDR2 from the germline V gene are ENHRY and SYGVKD. V was clipped by 10 bases and J by 8 bases, with 17 bases between them. The CDR3 spans 12 residues. In nucleotides, the CDR3 is TGTGCCAACGGGGAAGGAGCGGCCGAAGCTTTCTTT. Translated: CANGEGAAEAFF.

The J gene is TRBJ1-3, the V gene TRBV5-1; D call uncertain. V was clipped by 4 bases and J by 0 bases, with 14 bases between them. Germline values: CDR1 SGHRS, CDR2 YFSETQ. This CDR3 comprises 16 residues. The CDR3 sequence is CASSPRTDYSGNTIYF. The CDR3, as DNA: TGCGCCAGCAGCCCACGGACGGACTACTCTGGAAACACCATATATTTT.

The chain couples TRBV5-4 to TRBJ2-5, with 8 bases identical to TRBD2. V lost 1 base and J lost 3; bases outside the gene matches: 5. Germline loops: CDR1 SGHNT, CDR2 YYREEE (reference sequence). This CDR3 spans 15 amino acids. As DNA, the CDR3 is TGTGCCAGCAGCTTGCCGGGGGGGCATAAAGAGACCCAGTACTTC. This codes for CASSLPGGHKETQYF.

The J gene is TRBJ2-7, the V gene TRBV11-2, with TRBD2 as a possible D gene (5 bases). Germline values: CDR1 SGHAT, CDR2 FQNNGV. This CDR3 region has 14 residues. The V and J ends lost 0 bases and 2 bases respectively, with 8 bases between them. The CDR3 DNA sequence: TGTGCCAGCAGCTTAGATCGGGGTCCCTACGAGCAGTACTTC. Encoded protein: CASSLDRGPYEQYF.

The chain recombines TRBV6-5 with TRBJ1-4; 7 bases agree with TRBD1. This CDR3 spans 14 amino acids. V lost 5 bases, J lost 3 bases, and 3 bases stayed unmatched. The germline CDR1 and CDR2 sequences are MNHEY and SVGAGI. CDR3 in amino acids: CASSRQGSNEKLFF. The CDR3 DNA reads TGTGCCAGCAGTCGACAGGGTTCTAATGAAAAACTGTTTTTT.

The V and J genes are TRBV5-1 and TRBJ1-1; TRBD1 is a possible D gene (5 bases). CDR3 size: 13 residues. The germline V gene encodes CDR1 SGHRS and CDR2 YFSETQ. V shed 4 bases and J shed 1 base, with 8 bases lying between them. The DNA of the CDR3 is TGCGCCAGCAGCCTACAGGCGAACACTGAAGCTTTCTTT. Protein product: CASSLQANTEAFF.